This T cell receptor beta chain was retrieved from a study of vaccination and CD4 T cells after COVID-19. At the level of the study: The cells were exposed to overlapping spike peptides originating from SARS-CoV-2, HCoV-NL63, HCoV-OC43 and HCoV-229E for stimulation. Findings and caveats of the study: A median of roughly 87% of reactive clones, in convalescent patients, became evident only post-vaccination.

Cultured CD4+ T cells had their DNA profiled by the Oncomine TCR Beta short-read assay. From the PCR reads, TCRdb called clonotypes with MiXCR, one entry per CDR3 protein. Of some 21,000 distinct CDR3 sequences in the sample, roughly 34% are singletons; the top ten hold about 5%. A few counts support this clonotype. Its target is unknown. The J segment lost 5 bases and the V segment lost 5 bases, leaving 6 bases of the junction unmatched. Per the germline V gene, CDR1 is MNHNS and CDR2 is SASEGT. CDR3 length equals 15 residues. Treatment noted: roughly ten-day PBMC culture with coronavirus spike peptide pools or control peptides (ViraFEST assay).

The chain has TRBV6-1 and TRBJ2-5; TRBD1 matches at 12 bases. The input for sequencing was CD4+ T cells from blood, cultured in vitro, taken before SARS-CoV-2 vaccination. The receptor was isolated from a human donor who had recovered from COVID-19. The CDR3 region has the DNA TGTGCCAGCAGTCCAAGGGACAGGGGGCAGGAGACCCAGTACTTC. Translating gives CASSPRDRGQETQYF.